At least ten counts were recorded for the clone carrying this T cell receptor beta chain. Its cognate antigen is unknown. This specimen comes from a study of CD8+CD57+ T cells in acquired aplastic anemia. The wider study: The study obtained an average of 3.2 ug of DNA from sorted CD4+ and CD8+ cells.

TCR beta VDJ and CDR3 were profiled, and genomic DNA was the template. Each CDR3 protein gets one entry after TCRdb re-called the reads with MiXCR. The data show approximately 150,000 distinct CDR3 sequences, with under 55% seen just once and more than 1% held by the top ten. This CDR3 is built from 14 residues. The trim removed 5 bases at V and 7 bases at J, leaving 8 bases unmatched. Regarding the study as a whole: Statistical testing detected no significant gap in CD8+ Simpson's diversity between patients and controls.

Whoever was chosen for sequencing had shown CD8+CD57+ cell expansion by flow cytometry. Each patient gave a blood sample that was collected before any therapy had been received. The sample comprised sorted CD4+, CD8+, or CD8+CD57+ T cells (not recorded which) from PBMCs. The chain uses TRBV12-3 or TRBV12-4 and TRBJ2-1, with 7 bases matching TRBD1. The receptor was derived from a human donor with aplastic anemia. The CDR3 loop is CASSLPGQSNEQFF. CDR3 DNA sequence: TGTGCCAGCAGTCTGCCGGGACAGTCAAATGAGCAGTTCTTC.